The T cell receptor beta chain under discussion was sequenced for a study of OX40 agonist ivuxolimab in advanced cancers. Clones were read by immunoSEQ multiplex PCR, and TCRdb kept only the in-frame ones, dropping some. The sample records some 63,000 clones, 80% to 90% being singletons. Autoimmune disease history or systemic immunosuppression excluded patients. Germline CDR1 reads MGHRA; CDR2 reads YSYEKL. Trimming shortened V by 0 bases and J by 4 bases, and 10 bases separated the two germline ends. This CDR3 contains 16 residues. The count of this clone is one. Its antigen is unidentified. Points from the study as a whole: Some of the nonresponding patients also showed low levels of normalized T-cell clonal expansion. Averaged across samples, CD8+ T cells carried more expanded clones than CD4+ did.

Specimen: CD4+ or CD8+ T cells sorted from blood, collected in a trial of the OX40 agonist ivuxolimab. This chain joins TRBV4-1 and TRBJ1-6; D is possibly TRBD1 (5 bases). The source is an adult with an advanced solid tumor such as melanoma, head and neck, liver or kidney cancer. CDR3 sequence: CASSQELGGYNSPLHF. The CDR3 region has the DNA TGCGCCAGCAGCCAAGAATTGGGGGGGTATAATTCACCCCTCCACTTT.